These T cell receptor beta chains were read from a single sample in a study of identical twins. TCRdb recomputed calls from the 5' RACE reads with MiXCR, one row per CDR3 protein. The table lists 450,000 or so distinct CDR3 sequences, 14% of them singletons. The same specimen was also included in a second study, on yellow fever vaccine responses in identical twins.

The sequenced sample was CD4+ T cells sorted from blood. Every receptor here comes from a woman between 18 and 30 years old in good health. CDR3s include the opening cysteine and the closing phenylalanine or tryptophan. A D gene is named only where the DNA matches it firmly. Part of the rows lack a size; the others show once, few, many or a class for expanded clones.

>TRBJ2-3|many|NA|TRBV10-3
TGTGCCATCAGTGACCCGGGATTTGGGGTGATCGGCAGAACCACAGATACGCAGTATTTT
CAISDPGFGVIGRTTDTQYF
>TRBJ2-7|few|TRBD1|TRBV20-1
TGCAGTGCTAGAGCCGGGACAGCAGCCTACGAGCAGTACTTC
CSARAGTAAYEQYF
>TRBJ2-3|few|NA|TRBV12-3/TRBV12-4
TGTGCCAGCACTCTAGACAGTCCCAGCACAGATACGCAGTATTTT
CASTLDSPSTDTQYF
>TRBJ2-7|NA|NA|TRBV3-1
TGTGCCAGCAGCCAGACAAGTTCGGGCGAGCAGTACTTC
CASSQTSSGEQYF
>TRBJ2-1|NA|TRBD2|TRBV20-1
TGCAGTGCTGCAAACCCTAGCGGGGGCTCCTTCAATGAGCAGTTCTTC
CSAANPSGGSFNEQFF
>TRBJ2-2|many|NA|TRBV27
TGTGCCAGCAGCTTCACCCAGGGCGCCGGTGAGCTGTTTTTT
CASSFTQGAGELFF
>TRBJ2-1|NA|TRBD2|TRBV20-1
TGCAGTGCTAGAGATCTGTCTAGCGGGGTCCATTACAATGAGCAGTTCTTC
CSARDLSSGVHYNEQFF
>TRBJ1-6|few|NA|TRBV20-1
TGCAGTGTCAGACAGATGCCGGGAAATAATTCACCCCTCCACTTT
CSVRQMPGNNSPLHF
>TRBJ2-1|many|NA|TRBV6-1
TGTGCCAGCAGCCTTCGATGGGACGTAGGCAATGAGCAGTTCTTC
CASSLRWDVGNEQFF
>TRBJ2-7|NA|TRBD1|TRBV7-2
TGTGCCAGCAGCTTACGAGAGGACAGGGGCAGGTACGAGCAGTACTTC
CASSLREDRGRYEQYF
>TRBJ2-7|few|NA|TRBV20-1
TGCAGTGCTTATAGGGGGGGCTCCTACGAGCAGTACTTC
CSAYRGGSYEQYF
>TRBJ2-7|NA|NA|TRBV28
TGTGCCAGCAGCCGCCCCCCCTCCTACGAGCAGTACTTC
CASSRPPSYEQYF
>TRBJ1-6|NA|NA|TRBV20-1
TGCAGTGCTGGGACTCAGGGCGGAAGTTCACCCCTCCACTTT
CSAGTQGGSSPLHF
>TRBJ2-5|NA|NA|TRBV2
TGTGCCAGCCGCCTTGTTACTGAGACCCAGTACTTC
CASRLVTETQYF
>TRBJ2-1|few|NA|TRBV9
TGTGCCAGCAGCGTAGTCTGGGCGGGGACGAACAATGAGCAGTTCTTC
CASSVVWAGTNNEQFF
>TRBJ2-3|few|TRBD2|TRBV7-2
TGTGCCAGCAGCTTAAATAGCGGGGGGGGAGCCACAGATACGCAGTATTTT
CASSLNSGGGATDTQYF
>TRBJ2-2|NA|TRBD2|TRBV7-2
TGTGCCAGCAGCCCCCCGAGTAGCGGGGTCGGGGAGCTGTTTTTT
CASSPPSSGVGELFF
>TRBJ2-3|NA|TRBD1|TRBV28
TGTGCCAGCAGCAGGACAGGCCACACAGATACGCAGTATTTT
CASSRTGHTDTQYF
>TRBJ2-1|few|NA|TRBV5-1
TGCGCCAGCAGCTTGGGACGGACCGGGGATGAGCAGTTCTTC
CASSLGRTGDEQFF
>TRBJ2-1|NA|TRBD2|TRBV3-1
TGTGCCAGCAGCCAAGAGGCGGGAGGGCCTGTCCATGAGCAGTTCTTC
CASSQEAGGPVHEQFF
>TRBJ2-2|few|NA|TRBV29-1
TGCAGCGTCTATCAAATGGGGACTCCAGGAGCCGGGGAGCTGTTTTTT
CSVYQMGTPGAGELFF
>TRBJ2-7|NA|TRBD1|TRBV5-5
TGTGCCAGCAGCTTAATGGACAGGAACTACGAGCAGTACTTC
CASSLMDRNYEQYF
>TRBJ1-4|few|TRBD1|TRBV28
TGTGCCAGCAGTATGTTGACAGGGATGGAGAGGACTAATGAAAAACTGTTTTTT
CASSMLTGMERTNEKLFF
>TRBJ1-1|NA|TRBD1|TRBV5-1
TGCGCCAGCAGCCAAACAGGGGAGAAGATGAACACTGAAGCTTTCTTT
CASSQTGEKMNTEAFF
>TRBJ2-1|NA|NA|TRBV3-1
TGTGCCAGCAGCCAATCCACAGCAGTATTGTTCTTC
CASSQSTAVLFF
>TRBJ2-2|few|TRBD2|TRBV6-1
TGTGCCAGCAGTCGCTATAGCGGGGGGGCTGGGACCGGGGAGCTGTTTTTT
CASSRYSGGAGTGELFF
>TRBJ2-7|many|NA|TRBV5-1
TGCGCCAGCAGACCTGAACCCACCTACGAGCAGTACTTC
CASRPEPTYEQYF
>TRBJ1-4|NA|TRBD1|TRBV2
TGTGCCAGCAGCGACCCTTGGGACAGCGCGACTAGAAGGGGTAATGAAAAACTGTTTTTT
CASSDPWDSATRRGNEKLFF
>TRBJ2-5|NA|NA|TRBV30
TGTGCCTGGAGTGTAGGACAAGAGACCCAGTACTTC
CAWSVGQETQYF
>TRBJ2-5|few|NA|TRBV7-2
TGTGCCAGCAGCGGGGGGGGCGGGGGCTTCCAAGAGACCCAGTACTTC
CASSGGGGGFQETQYF
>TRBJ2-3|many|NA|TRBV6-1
TGTGCCAGCAGTCCAGTCACAGATACGCAGTATTTT
CASSPVTDTQYF
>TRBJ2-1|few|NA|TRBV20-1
TGCAGTGCTGAAAAGACGAGGAGCTCCTACAATGAGCAGTTCTTC
CSAEKTRSSYNEQFF
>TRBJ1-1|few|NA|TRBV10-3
TGTGCCATCAGGTTACAGGCTAACACTGAAGCTTTCTTT
CAIRLQANTEAFF
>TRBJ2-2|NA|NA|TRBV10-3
TGTGCCATCAGTGATAGTCCTACCGGGGAGCTGTTTTTT
CAISDSPTGELFF
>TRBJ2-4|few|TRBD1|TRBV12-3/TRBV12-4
TGTGCCAGCAGCTGGGGACAGGGGAACATTCAGTACTTC
CASSWGQGNIQYF
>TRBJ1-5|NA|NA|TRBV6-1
TGTGCCAGTGTAATGGGGGGGGATGGCAATCAGCCCCAGCATTTT
CASVMGGDGNQPQHF
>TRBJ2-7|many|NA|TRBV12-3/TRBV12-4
TGTGCCAGCAGCACCGGACAGATTGACTACGAGCAGTACTTC
CASSTGQIDYEQYF
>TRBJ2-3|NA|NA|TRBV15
TGTGCCACCAGCAGAGTGATGCAGGGGCAGTATTTT
CATSRVMQGQYF
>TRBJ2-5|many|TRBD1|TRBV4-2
TGTGCCAGCAGCAGGGACAGGGGGAAAGAGACCCAGTACTTC
CASSRDRGKETQYF
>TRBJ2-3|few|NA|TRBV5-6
TGTGCCAGCAGCTTTATAAGACCAGGGTCCACAGATACGCAGTATTTT
CASSFIRPGSTDTQYF
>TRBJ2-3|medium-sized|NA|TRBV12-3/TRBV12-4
TGTGCCAGCAGCTTGACTGATACGCAGTATTTT
CASSLTDTQYF
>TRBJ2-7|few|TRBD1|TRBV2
TGTGCCAGCAAGGGACAGGGCTCCTACGAGCAGTACTTC
CASKGQGSYEQYF
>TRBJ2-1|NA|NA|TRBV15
TGTGCCACCAGCAGAGATGGGGATCAGCAGTTCTTC
CATSRDGDQQFF
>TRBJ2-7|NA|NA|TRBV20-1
TGCAGTGCTAGAGATCCCCGCAGCTCCTACGAGCAGTACTTC
CSARDPRSSYEQYF
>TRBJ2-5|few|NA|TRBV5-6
TGTGCCAGCAGCTTAATTACAGAAGAGACCCAGTACTTC
CASSLITEETQYF
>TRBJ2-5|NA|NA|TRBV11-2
TGTGCCAGCAGCTTAGGTTTTTTTAGGAATTCCCTACAAGAGACCCAGTACTTC
CASSLGFFRNSLQETQYF
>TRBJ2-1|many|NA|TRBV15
TGTGCCACCAGCAGAGACGCTGATCCCTCGGGGGAGCAGTTCTTC
CATSRDADPSGEQFF
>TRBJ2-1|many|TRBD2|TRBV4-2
TGTGCCAGCAGCCAATACACCCCTCTAGCGGGAGGTGCGTACAATGAGCAGTTCTTC
CASSQYTPLAGGAYNEQFF
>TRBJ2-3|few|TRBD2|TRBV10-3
TGTGCCATCAGGTCGGGACTAGCGGGAGGGAGGACAGATACGCAGTATTTT
CAIRSGLAGGRTDTQYF
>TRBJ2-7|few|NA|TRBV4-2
TGTGCCAGCAGCCAAGTCGGGCAGGGGAACTTCTACGAGCAGTACTTC
CASSQVGQGNFYEQYF
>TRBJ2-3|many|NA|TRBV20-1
TGCAGTGCTAGAGCCACAGATACGCAGTATTTT
CSARATDTQYF
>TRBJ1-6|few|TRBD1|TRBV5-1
TGCGCCAGCGGGACAGGAAGTCCACCCCTCCACTTT
CASGTGSPPLHF
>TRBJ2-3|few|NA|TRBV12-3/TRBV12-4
TGTGCCAGCAGGCAGGGTGCTTCAGATACGCAGTATTTT
CASRQGASDTQYF
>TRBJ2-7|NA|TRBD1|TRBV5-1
TGCGCCAGCAGCAACCGGGACAGGGGACGGGATTGGTACGAGCAGTACTTC
CASSNRDRGRDWYEQYF
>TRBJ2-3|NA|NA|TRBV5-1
TGCGCCAGCAGCATCCCGACGGGTCCCAGCACAGATACGCAGTATTTT
CASSIPTGPSTDTQYF